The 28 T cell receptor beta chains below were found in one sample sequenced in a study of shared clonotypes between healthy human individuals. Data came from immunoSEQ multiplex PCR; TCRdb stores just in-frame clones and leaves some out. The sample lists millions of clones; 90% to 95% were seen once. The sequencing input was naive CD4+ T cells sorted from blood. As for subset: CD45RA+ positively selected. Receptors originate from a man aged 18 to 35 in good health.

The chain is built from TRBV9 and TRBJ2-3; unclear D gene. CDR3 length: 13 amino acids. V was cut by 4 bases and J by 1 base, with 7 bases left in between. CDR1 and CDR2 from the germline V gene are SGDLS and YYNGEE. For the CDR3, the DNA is TGTGCCAGCAGCCCGGACGGCACAGATACGCAGTATTTT. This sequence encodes CASSPDGTDTQYF. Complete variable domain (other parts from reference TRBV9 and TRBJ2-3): DSGVTQTPKHLITATGQRVTLRCSPRSGDLSVYWYQQSLDQGLQFLIQYYNGEERAKGNILERFSAQQFPDLHSELNLSSLELGDSALYFCASSPDGTDTQYFGPGTRLTVL.

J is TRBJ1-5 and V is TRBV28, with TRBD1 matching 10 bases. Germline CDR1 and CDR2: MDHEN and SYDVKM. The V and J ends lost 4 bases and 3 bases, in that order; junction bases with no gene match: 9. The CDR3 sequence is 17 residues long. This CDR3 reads CASSSTPGTGDNQPQHF. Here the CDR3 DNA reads TGTGCCAGCAGTTCAACCCCCGGGACAGGGGACAATCAGCCCCAGCATTTT.

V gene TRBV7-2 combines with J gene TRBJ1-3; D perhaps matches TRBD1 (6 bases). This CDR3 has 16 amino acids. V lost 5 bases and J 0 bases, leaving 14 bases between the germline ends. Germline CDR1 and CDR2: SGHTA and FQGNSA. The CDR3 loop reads CASSKSQGSSGNTIYF. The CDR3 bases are TGTGCCAGCAGCAAGAGTCAGGGGAGCTCTGGAAACACCATATATTTT.

The CDR3 DNA sequence: TGTGCCAGCTCACCACTAGCGGGAGGGGGCTACGAGCAGTACTTC. Amino acid sequence: CASSPLAGGGYEQYF. This sequence joins TRBV18 and TRBJ2-7; TRBD2 agrees at 11 bases. CDR1 is KGHSH and CDR2 is LQKENI in the germline V gene. The junction had 2 bases not matched to a gene; V was cut back by 1 base and J by 3 bases. The length of the CDR3 is 15 residues.

The CDR3 here is CASMPFGQGPNYGYTF. As DNA, the CDR3 is TGCGCCAGCATGCCCTTTGGACAGGGGCCCAACTATGGCTACACCTTC. This chain joins TRBV5-1 and TRBJ1-2, with 9 bases lining up with TRBD1. The CDR3 loop spans 16 amino acids. The V gene's germline CDR1 is SGHRS and CDR2 YFSETQ. J gave up 2 bases and V 6 bases, and 11 bases lay outside the gene matches. The entire variable domain, with the rest obtained from reference TRBV5-1 and TRBJ1-2, is as follows: KAGVTQTPRYLIKTRGQQVTLSCSPISGHRSVSWYQQTPGQGLQFLFEYFSETQRNKGNFPGRFSGRQFSNSRSEMNVSTLELGDSALYLCASMPFGQGPNYGYTFGSGTRLTVV.

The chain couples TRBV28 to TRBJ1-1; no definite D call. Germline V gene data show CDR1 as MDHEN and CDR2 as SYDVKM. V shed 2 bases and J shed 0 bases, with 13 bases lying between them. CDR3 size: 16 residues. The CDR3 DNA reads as TGTGCCAGCAGTTTACCCAGACACGGACTGAACACTGAAGCTTTCTTT. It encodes CASSLPRHGLNTEAFF. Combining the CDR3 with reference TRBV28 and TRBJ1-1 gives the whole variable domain DVKVTQSSRYLVKRTGEKVFLECVQDMDHENMFWYRQDPGLGLRLIYFSYDVKMKEKGDIPEGYSVSREKKERFSLILESASTNQTSMYLCASSLPRHGLNTEAFFGQGTRLTVV.

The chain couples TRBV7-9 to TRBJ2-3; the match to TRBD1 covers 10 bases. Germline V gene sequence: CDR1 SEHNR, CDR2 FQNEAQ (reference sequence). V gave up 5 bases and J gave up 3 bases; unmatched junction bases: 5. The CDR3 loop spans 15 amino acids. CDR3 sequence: CASSPGTGVTDTQYF. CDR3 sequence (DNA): TGTGCCAGCAGCCCCGGGACAGGGGTAACAGATACGCAGTATTTT. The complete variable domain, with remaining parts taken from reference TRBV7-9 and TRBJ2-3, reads DTGVSQNPRHKITKRGQNVTFRCDPISEHNRLYWYRQTLGQGPEFLTYFQNEAQLEKSRLLSDRFSAERPKGSFSTLEIQRTEQGDSAMYLCASSPGTGVTDTQYFGPGTRLTVL.

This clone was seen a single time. The CDR3 loop is CASSPPRSGGSEKLFF. The CDR3 DNA follows: TGTGCCAGCAGCCCACCTCGTTCAGGGGGCAGCGAAAAACTGTTTTTT. The chain uses TRBV7-9 and TRBJ1-4, with 8 bases fitting TRBD1. This CDR3 is 16 amino acids long. V trimming: 5 bases; J trimming: 8 bases; junction bases outside the gene matches: 13. Per the germline V gene, CDR1 is SEHNR and CDR2 is FQNEAQ (reference sequence).

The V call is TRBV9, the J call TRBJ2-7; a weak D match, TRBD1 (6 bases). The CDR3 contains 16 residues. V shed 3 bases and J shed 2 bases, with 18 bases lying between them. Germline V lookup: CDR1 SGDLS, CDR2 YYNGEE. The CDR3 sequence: CASSASAGTQPYEQYF. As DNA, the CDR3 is TGTGCCAGCAGCGCTTCTGCTGGGACACAACCCTACGAGCAGTACTTC.

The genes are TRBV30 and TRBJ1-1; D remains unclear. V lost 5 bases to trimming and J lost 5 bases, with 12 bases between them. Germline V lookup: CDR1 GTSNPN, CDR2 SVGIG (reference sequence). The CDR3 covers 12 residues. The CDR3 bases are TGTGCCTGGGGACGGGAGGTTACTGAAGCTTTCTTT. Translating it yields CAWGREVTEAFF.

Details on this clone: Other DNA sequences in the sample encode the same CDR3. The CDR3 here is CASSLDRAEQYF. CDR3 DNA: TGCGCCAGCAGCCTAGACAGGGCCGAGCAGTACTTC. V usage is TRBV5-1 and J usage is TRBJ2-7, with 7 positions matching TRBD1. The CDR3 totals 12 residues. Germline V gives CDR1 SGHRS, CDR2 YFSETQ. J gave up 6 bases and V 4 bases, and 4 bases lay outside the gene matches.

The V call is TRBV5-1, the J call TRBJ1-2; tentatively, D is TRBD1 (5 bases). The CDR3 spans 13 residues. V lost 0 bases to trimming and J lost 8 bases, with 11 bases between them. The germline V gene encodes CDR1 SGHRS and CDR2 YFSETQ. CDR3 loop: CASSLEGIDGYTF. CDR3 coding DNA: TGCGCCAGCAGCTTGGAGGGGATTGACGGCTACACCTTC.

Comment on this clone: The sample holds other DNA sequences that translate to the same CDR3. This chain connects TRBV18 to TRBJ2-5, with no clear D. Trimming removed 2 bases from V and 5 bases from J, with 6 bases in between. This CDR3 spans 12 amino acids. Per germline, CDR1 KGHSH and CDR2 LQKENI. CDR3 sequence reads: CASSPVRETQYF. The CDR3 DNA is TGTGCCAGCTCACCAGTTAGGGAGACCCAGTACTTC.

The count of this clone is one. Here the CDR3 reads CASSLNREADTQYF. Here the CDR3 DNA reads TGTGCCAGCAGCTTAAACAGGGAGGCAGATACGCAGTATTTT. This chain uses TRBV7-2 with TRBJ2-3; the D gene could be TRBD1 or TRBD2 (6 bases each). Trimming took 2 bases from V and 4 from J, leaving 10 bases between them. The CDR3 totals 14 residues. CDR1 is SGHTA and CDR2 is FQGNSA in the germline V gene.

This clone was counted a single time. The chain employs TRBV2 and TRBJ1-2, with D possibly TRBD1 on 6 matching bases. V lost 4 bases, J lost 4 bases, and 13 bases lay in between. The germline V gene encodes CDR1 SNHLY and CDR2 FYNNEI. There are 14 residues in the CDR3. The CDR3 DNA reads TGTGCCAGCAGTGTCGGTGGGGACATCTATGGCTACACCTTC. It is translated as CASSVGGDIYGYTF.

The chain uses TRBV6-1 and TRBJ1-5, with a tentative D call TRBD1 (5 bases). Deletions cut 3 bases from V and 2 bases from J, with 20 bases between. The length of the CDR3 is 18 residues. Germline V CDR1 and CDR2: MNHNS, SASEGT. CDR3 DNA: TGTGCCAGCAGTGAGGCTAGGACATACCTGCGGGGCAATCAGCCCCAGCATTTT. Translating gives CASSEARTYLRGNQPQHF.

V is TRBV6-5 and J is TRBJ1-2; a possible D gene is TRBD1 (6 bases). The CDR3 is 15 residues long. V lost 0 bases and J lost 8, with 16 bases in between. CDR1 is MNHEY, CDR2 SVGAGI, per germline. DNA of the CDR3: TGTGCCAGCAGTTACTCCCGCAGGGGTGTTTACGGCTACACCTTC. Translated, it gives CASSYSRRGVYGYTF.

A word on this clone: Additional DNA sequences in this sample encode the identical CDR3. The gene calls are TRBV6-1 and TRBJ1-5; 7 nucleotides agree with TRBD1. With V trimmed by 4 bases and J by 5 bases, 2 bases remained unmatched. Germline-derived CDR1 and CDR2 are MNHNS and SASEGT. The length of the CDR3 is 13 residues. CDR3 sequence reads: CASSADRDQPQHF. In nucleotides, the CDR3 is TGTGCCAGCAGTGCCGACAGGGATCAGCCCCAGCATTTT.

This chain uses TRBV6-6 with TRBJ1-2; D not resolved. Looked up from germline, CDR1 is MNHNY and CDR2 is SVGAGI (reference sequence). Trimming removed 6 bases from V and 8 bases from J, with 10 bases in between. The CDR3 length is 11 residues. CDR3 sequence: CASRSFGGYTF. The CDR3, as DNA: TGTGCCAGCAGGTCCTTTGGGGGCTACACCTTC.

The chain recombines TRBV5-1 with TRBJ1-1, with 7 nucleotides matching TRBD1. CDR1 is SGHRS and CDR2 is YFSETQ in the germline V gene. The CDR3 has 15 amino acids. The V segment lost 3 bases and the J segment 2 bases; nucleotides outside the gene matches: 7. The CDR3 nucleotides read TGCGCCAGCAGCTCGGACGGACAGGTAAACACTGAAGCTTTCTTT. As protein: CASSSDGQVNTEAFF.

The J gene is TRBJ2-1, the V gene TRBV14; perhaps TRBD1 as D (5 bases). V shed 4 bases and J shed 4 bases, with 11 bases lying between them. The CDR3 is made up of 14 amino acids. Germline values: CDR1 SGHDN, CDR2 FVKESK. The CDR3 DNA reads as TGTGCCAGCAGCCTACTTCGACAGTACAATGAGCAGTTCTTC. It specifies CASSLLRQYNEQFF.

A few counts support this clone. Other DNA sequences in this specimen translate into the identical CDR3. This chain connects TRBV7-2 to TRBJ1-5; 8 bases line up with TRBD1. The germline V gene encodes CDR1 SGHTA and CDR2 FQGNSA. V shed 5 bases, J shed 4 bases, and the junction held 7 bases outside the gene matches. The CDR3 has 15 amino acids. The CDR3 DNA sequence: TGTGCCAGCAGCCGCGACAGGGGCGGGAATCAGCCCCAGCATTTT. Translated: CASSRDRGGNQPQHF.

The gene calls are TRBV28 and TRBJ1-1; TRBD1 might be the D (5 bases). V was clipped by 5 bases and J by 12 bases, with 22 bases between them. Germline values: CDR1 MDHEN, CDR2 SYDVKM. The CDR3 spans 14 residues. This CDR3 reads CASSLGMGEVGTFF. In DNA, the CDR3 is TGTGCCAGCAGTCTGGGGATGGGGGAGGTAGGAACTTTCTTT.

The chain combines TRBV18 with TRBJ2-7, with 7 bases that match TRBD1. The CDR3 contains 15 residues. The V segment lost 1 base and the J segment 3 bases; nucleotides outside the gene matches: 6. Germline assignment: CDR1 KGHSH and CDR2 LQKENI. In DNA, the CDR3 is TGTGCCAGCTCACCACAGGGGGCAAGCGACTACGAGCAGTACTTC. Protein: CASSPQGASDYEQYF.

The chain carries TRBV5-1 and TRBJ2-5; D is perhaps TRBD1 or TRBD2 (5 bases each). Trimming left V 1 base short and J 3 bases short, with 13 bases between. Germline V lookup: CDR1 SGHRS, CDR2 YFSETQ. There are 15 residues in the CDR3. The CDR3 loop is CASSLIGAEKETQYF. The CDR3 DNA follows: TGCGCCAGCAGCTTGATCGGGGCAGAAAAAGAGACCCAGTACTTC.

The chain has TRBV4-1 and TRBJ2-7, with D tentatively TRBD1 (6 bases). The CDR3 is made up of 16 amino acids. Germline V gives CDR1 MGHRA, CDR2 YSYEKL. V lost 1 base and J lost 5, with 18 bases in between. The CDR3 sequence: CASSQASITGKHEQYF. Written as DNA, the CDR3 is TGCGCCAGCAGCCAAGCGTCCATAACAGGGAAGCACGAGCAGTACTTC.

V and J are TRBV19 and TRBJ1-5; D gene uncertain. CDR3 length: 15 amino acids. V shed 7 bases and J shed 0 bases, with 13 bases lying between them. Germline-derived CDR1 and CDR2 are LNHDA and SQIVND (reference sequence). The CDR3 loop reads CASMEGRYSNQPQHF. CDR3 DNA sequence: TGTGCCAGTATGGAAGGGCGTTATAGCAATCAGCCCCAGCATTTT.

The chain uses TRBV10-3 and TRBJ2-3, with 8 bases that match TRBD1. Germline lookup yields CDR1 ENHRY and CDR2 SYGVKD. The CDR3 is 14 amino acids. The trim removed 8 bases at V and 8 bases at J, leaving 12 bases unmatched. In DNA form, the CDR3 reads TGTGCCATCGGGGGACAGGAGATTGTGGGTACGCAGTATTTT. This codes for CAIGGQEIVGTQYF.